This T cell receptor beta chain was obtained from a study of CD8 T cells in Susac syndrome. This clonotype was observed a single time. The V gene's germline CDR1 is DFQATT and CDR2 SNEGSKA (reference sequence). The V gene lost 3 bases and the J gene lost 2 bases, with 8 bases spanning the gap. The CDR3 totals 12 residues. RNA in amounts of about 0.5 to 1 ug was reverse transcribed with random hexamers. TCRdb itself ran the immunoSEQ multiplex PCR reads through MiXCR, one entry per CDR3 protein. The sample has hundreds of thousands of distinct CDR3 sequences; around 93% are singletons. This TCR was recovered from a human donor with multiple sclerosis. The specimen was CD4+ T cells from PBMCs. The chain employs TRBV20-1 and TRBJ2-7, with D possibly matching TRBD2 (6 bases). CDR3 sequence (DNA): TGCAGTGCTAGCGGGGGAACCTACGAGCAGTACTTC. Amino acids: CSASGGTYEQYF.